This T cell receptor (beta chain) was observed in a study of blood T cell repertoires in COVID-19. Study details: Both acute and convalescent COVID-19 samples were obtained from the United States, Italy and Spain. The cDNA or gDNA used as material had been derived from T cells, B-cell-depleted T cells, or PBMCs.

This clone was observed a single time. The germline V and J ends were trimmed by 0 bases and 2 bases, with 11 bases remaining between them. From germline, CDR1 is LNHNV and CDR2 YYDKDF (reference sequence). This CDR3 contains 15 residues. Under the authors' procedure: Using reference gene primer amplification, nucleated cell counts were estimated. TCRdb's table, derived via immunoSEQ multiplex PCR, lists solely in-frame clones and lacks some. D and trimming come from the DNA, and the V and J calls and clone size come from that table. The table lists under 100,000 clones, just under 85% of them singletons.

The genes are TRBV15 and TRBJ2-7; TRBD1 is a possible D gene (6 bases). This clonotype originated in a man older than 75 with active or convalescent COVID-19. Input material: peripheral blood. This CDR3 reads CATSRDPDRTYEQYV. CDR3 DNA sequence: TGTGCCACCAGCAGAGATCCCGACAGGACCTACGAGCAGTACGTC.